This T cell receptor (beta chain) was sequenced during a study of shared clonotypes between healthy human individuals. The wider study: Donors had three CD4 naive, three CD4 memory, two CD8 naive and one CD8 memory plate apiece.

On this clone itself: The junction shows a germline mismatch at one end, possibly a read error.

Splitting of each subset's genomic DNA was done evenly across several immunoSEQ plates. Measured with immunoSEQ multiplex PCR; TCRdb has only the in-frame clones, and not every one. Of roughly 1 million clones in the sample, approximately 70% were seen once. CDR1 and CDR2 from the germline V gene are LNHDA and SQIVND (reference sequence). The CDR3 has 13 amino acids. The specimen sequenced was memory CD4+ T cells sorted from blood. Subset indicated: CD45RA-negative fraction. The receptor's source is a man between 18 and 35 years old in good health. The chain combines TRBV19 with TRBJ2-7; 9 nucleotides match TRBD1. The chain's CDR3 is CASSKGTGNEQYF. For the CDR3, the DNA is TGTGCCAGCAGTAAAGGGACAGGGAACGAGCAGTACTTC.